The TCR beta chain described here comes from a study of OX40 agonist ivuxolimab in advanced cancers. The data were produced by immunoSEQ multiplex PCR, yet TCRdb's version contains in-frame clones alone and is incomplete. The data show 55,000 to 80,000 clones, around 81% seen once. This CDR3 has 14 amino acids. The germline gives CDR1 SGHDN, CDR2 FVKESK. V dropped 1 base and J dropped 6 bases, with 11 bases sitting between them. V and J are TRBV14 and TRBJ2-3, with D perhaps TRBD2 (5 bases). This receptor was obtained from an adult with an advanced solid tumor such as melanoma, head and neck, liver or kidney cancer. This sample comprised CD4+ or CD8+ T cells sorted from blood, obtained in a trial of the OX40 agonist ivuxolimab. This CDR3 reads CASSQGLPGDTQYF. The CDR3 DNA follows: TGTGCCAGCAGCCAAGGTCTACCGGGGGATACGCAGTATTTT.